A single sample is the source of the 27 T cell receptor beta chains below, sequenced in a study of vaccination and CD4 T cells after COVID-19. Their antigens remain unidentified. The treatment denotes: roughly ten-day PBMC culture with coronavirus spike peptide pools or control peptides (ViraFEST assay). Oncomine TCR Beta short-read sequencing was applied to DNA from cultured CD4+ T cells. TCRdb called the PCR reads again in MiXCR, with one record for every CDR3 protein. Among approximately 15,000 distinct CDR3 sequences, 50% to 75% were seen once, and the ten largest hold 6.2%. Specimen: CD4+ T cells from blood, cultured in vitro. These receptors all come from a human donor who had recovered from COVID-19.

This clonotype is a singleton in its sample. The chain has TRBV11-3 and TRBJ2-7; 8 bases align to TRBD1. From germline, CDR1 is SGHNT and CDR2 YENEEA. The V gene end was trimmed by 5 bases and the J gene end by 5 bases; junction bases not matched to a gene: 8. The CDR3 totals 14 residues. CDR3 bases: TGTGCCAGCAGCCCCAGGACAGGGAGGAACGAGCAGTACTTC. It codes for CASSPRTGRNEQYF.

This clonotype was seen only a few times. This chain connects TRBV20-1 to TRBJ1-3; tentatively, D is TRBD1 (5 bases). The CDR3 has 12 amino acids. From germline, CDR1 is DFQATT and CDR2 SNEGSKA (reference sequence). Between the trimmed V and J ends, which lost 0 bases and 12 bases, there was a span of 12 bases. CDR3: CSARDPTQGIYF. The CDR3 region has the DNA TGCAGTGCTAGAGACCCCACCCAGGGCATATATTTT.

The DNA of the CDR3 is TGTGCCAGCGGACTAGCGGGAGACTTCCACGAGCAGTACTTC. Amino acid sequence: CASGLAGDFHEQYF. The chain recombines TRBV6-1 with TRBJ2-7; 13 bases agree with TRBD2. CDR1 MNHNS and CDR2 SASEGT come from the germline V gene. The length of the CDR3 is 14 residues. Losses at the gene ends were 8 bases for V and 5 bases for J; bases not matched to a gene: 6.

Details on this clonotype: Relative to the germline gene, one junction end is altered; a read error may explain this. The chain couples TRBV15 to TRBJ1-5, with TRBD1 as a possible D gene (5 bases). The germline gives CDR1 LNHNV, CDR2 YYDKDF (reference sequence). The CDR3 loop spans 15 amino acids. This chain's CDR3 is CATSRESRGNQPQHF. The DNA of the CDR3 is TGTGCCACCAGCCGAGAATCCAGGGGCAATCAGCCCCAGCATTTT. Complete variable domain (other parts from reference TRBV15 and TRBJ1-5): DAMVIQNPRYQVTQFGKPVTLSCSQTLNHNVMYWYQQKSSQAPKLLFHYYDKDFNNEADTPDNFQSRRPNTSFCFLDIRSPGLGDTAMYLCATSRESRGNQPQHFGDGTRLSIL.

The V call is TRBV24-1, the J call TRBJ1-4; 7 bases map to TRBD1. The V gene end was trimmed by 3 bases and the J gene end by 7 bases; junction bases not matched to a gene: 10. The germline V gene encodes CDR1 KGHDR and CDR2 SFDVKD. The CDR3 totals 16 residues. CDR3 residues: CATSDPRQGGGEKLFF. The CDR3 nucleotides read TGTGCCACCAGTGATCCTAGACAGGGTGGTGGTGAAAAACTGTTTTTT.

The V and J genes are TRBV6-1 and TRBJ1-1, with a weak D call TRBD1 (5 bases). V lost 10 bases, J lost 0 bases, and 12 bases lay in between. CDR3 length equals 13 residues. Germline values: CDR1 MNHNS, CDR2 SASEGT. DNA for the CDR3: TGTGCCACCGCGGGGCGCATGAACACTGAAGCTTTCTTT. Encoded protein: CATAGRMNTEAFF.

This CDR3 reads CASSLTGDQPQHF. The CDR3 nucleotides are TGTGCCAGCAGCTTGACAGGGGATCAGCCCCAGCATTTT. The J gene is TRBJ1-5, the V gene TRBV5-8; 7 nucleotides match TRBD1. Losses at the gene ends were 1 base for V and 5 bases for J; bases not matched to a gene: 0. This CDR3 contains 13 residues. Per germline, CDR1 SGHTS and CDR2 YDEGEE.

The chain uses TRBV19 and TRBJ2-7, with 10 nucleotides matching TRBD1. The J segment lost 2 bases and the V segment lost 1 base, leaving 2 bases of the junction unmatched. Germline CDR1 reads LNHDA; CDR2 reads SQIVND (reference sequence). The CDR3 runs to 15 residues. The CDR3 region has the DNA TGTGCCAGTAGTATAGCCGGGACAGGGGCCTACGAGCAGTACTTC. It yields the protein CASSIAGTGAYEQYF.

The chain recombines TRBV24-1 with TRBJ2-3; D is undetermined. The CDR3 loop spans 15 amino acids. The V end lost 1 base, the J end lost 0 bases, and 7 bases lay between the germline ends. CDR1 is KGHDR and CDR2 is SFDVKD in the germline V gene. CDR3 nucleotide sequence: TGTGCCACCAGTGATTTCGGCAGTAGCACAGATACGCAGTATTTT. Translation: CATSDFGSSTDTQYF.

This clonotype was picked up a small number of times. The V gene is TRBV20-1, the J gene TRBJ2-7, with TRBD2 identical over 9 bases. The ends lost 0 bases at V and 5 bases at J; junction bases unmatched: 14. Per the germline V gene, CDR1 is DFQATT and CDR2 is SNEGSKA (reference sequence). The CDR3 extends over 17 amino acids. The DNA of the CDR3 is TGCAGTGCTAGAGATCCCTCCGGGCGGGAGGGCCTCAACGAGCAGTACTTC. Translating it yields CSARDPSGREGLNEQYF.

The chain couples TRBV7-2 to TRBJ1-2; tentative D call: TRBD1 (6 bases). The CDR3 extends over 14 amino acids. The germline V and J ends were trimmed by 5 bases and 7 bases, with 17 bases remaining between them. Germline V gene sequence: CDR1 SGHTA, CDR2 FQGNSA. Here the CDR3 reads CASSPAPRGGGYTF. For the CDR3, the DNA is TGTGCCAGCAGCCCAGCCCCCAGGGGTGGTGGCTACACCTTC. Complete variable domain (other parts from reference TRBV7-2 and TRBJ1-2): GAGVSQSPSNKVTEKGKDVELRCDPISGHTALYWYRQSLGQGLEFLIYFQGNSAPDKSGLPSDRFSAERTGGSVSTLTIQRTQQEDSAVYLCASSPAPRGGGYTFGSGTRLTVV.

This chain links TRBV21-1 with TRBJ2-5; TRBD1 is taken as the D call from the table, unchecked against the DNA. TRBV21-1 is an annotated pseudogene. This CDR3 has 14 amino acids. As DNA, the CDR3 is TGTGCCAGCAGCAAAGGTTCAGGGGGCGAGACCCAGTACTTC. Residues: CASSKGSGGETQYF.

DNA of the CDR3: TGCAGTGCTATGGGATTTGGGTCCCTCGAGCAGTACTTC. Protein: CSAMGFGSLEQYF. The chain is built from TRBV20-1 and TRBJ2-7; D remains ambiguous. Trimming took 4 bases from V and 6 from J, leaving 16 bases between them. The CDR3 has 13 amino acids. From germline, CDR1 is DFQATT and CDR2 SNEGSKA (reference sequence).

V gene TRBV27 combines with J gene TRBJ2-3, with D unclear. The ends were cut back, 8 bases at V and 0 bases at J, with 12 bases in the middle. The germline CDR1 and CDR2 sequences are MNHEY and SMNVEV (reference sequence). The CDR3 contains 14 residues. The CDR3 sequence is CASQPWGSTDTQYF. DNA of the CDR3: TGTGCCAGCCAGCCTTGGGGTAGCACAGATACGCAGTATTTT.

This chain uses TRBV3-1 with TRBJ1-5; D may be TRBD1 (5 bases). The germline gives CDR1 LGHDT, CDR2 YNNKEL (reference sequence). V lost 1 base, J lost 13 bases, and 11 bases lay in between. The CDR3 runs 12 residues. CDR3 nucleotides: TGTGCCAGCAGCCAAGGGGGACGGAATCAGCATTTT. It yields the protein CASSQGGRNQHF.

In its sample, this clonotype was seen a few times. The rearrangement joins TRBV7-3 to TRBJ2-4; TRBD2 is a possible D gene (6 bases). Trimming cost V 7 bases and J 0 bases, with 19 bases left between them. The germline V gene has CDR1 SGHTA and CDR2 FQGTGA. CDR3 length: 17 residues. This CDR3 is CASTFYADYLAKNIQYF. The CDR3 region has the DNA TGTGCCAGCACTTTCTACGCGGACTACCTAGCCAAAAACATTCAGTACTTC.

The chain employs TRBV7-2 and TRBJ2-3, with 12 bases aligning to TRBD2. With V trimmed by 0 bases and J by 6 bases, 10 bases remained unmatched. This CDR3 spans 18 amino acids. Germline CDR1 reads SGHTA; CDR2 reads FQGNSA. The CDR3 protein is CASSLAGASGRAGDTQYF. CDR3 nucleotide sequence: TGTGCCAGCAGCTTAGCGGGGGCTAGCGGGAGGGCCGGGGATACGCAGTATTTT.

This clonotype was observed a few times. The chain joins TRBV19 to TRBJ1-5, with 9 bases that match TRBD1. CDR1 and CDR2 (germline): LNHDA, SQIVND (reference sequence). The CDR3 extends over 16 amino acids. Trimming removed 3 bases from V and 6 bases from J; junction bases left unmatched: 9. The CDR3 DNA follows: TGTGCCAGTAGTATTCAAGGACAGGGGCTGGGTCAGCCCCAGCATTTT. As protein: CASSIQGQGLGQPQHF.

V is TRBV19 and J is TRBJ2-5, with 12 bases aligning to TRBD2. This CDR3 is built from 16 residues. In germline, CDR1 is LNHDA, CDR2 SQIVND (reference sequence). Losses at the gene ends were 4 bases for V and 5 bases for J; bases not matched to a gene: 8. In DNA form, the CDR3 reads TGTGCCAGTAGTAGCCAACTAGCGGGAGGCTTGGAGACCCAGTACTTC. This codes for CASSSQLAGGLETQYF.

The rearrangement uses TRBV24-1 and TRBJ2-2; 11 bases fit TRBD2. Germline V gene data show CDR1 as KGHDR and CDR2 as SFDVKD. The CDR3 totals 17 residues. Losses at the gene ends were 3 bases for V and 7 bases for J; bases not matched to a gene: 9. The CDR3 DNA reads TGTGCCACCAGTGATCCATTTAGCGGGAGGGGAAGCGGGGAGCTGTTTTTT. Amino acids: CATSDPFSGRGSGELFF.

This clonotype was seen a handful of times. J is TRBJ2-5 and V is TRBV29-1; D ambiguous. The CDR3 covers 10 residues. Trimming removed 3 bases from V and 4 bases from J, with 3 bases in between. The V gene's germline CDR1 is SQVTM and CDR2 ANQGSEA. CDR3 sequence reads: CSVEVETQYF. In nucleotides, the CDR3 is TGCAGCGTTGAGGTAGAGACCCAGTACTTC.

The V call is TRBV2, the J call TRBJ2-1; 7 bases agree with TRBD2. The V segment lost 2 bases and the J segment 0 bases; nucleotides outside the gene matches: 7. The CDR3 has 17 amino acids. Germline V gives CDR1 SNHLY, CDR2 FYNNEI. The CDR3 reads CASSEWGGLSSYNEQFF. In DNA, the CDR3 is TGTGCCAGCAGTGAATGGGGGGGTCTGAGCTCCTACAATGAGCAGTTCTTC.

The chain couples TRBV19 to TRBJ2-6, with TRBD1 as a possible D gene (6 bases). This CDR3 spans 17 amino acids. CDR1 is LNHDA and CDR2 is SQIVND in the germline V gene (reference sequence). V gave up 2 bases and J gave up 2 bases, with 13 bases separating them. CDR3 amino acids: CASSISGNRAGANVLTF. For the CDR3, the DNA is TGTGCCAGTAGTATATCTGGGAACAGGGCTGGGGCCAACGTCCTGACTTTC.

The rearrangement joins TRBV7-2 to TRBJ1-2; no clear D. Trimming left V 6 bases short and J 4 bases short, with 18 bases between. The V gene's germline CDR1 is SGHTA and CDR2 FQGNSA. The CDR3 runs to 15 residues. CDR3 sequence: CASRIQGNQPYGYTF. CDR3 bases: TGTGCCAGCAGAATTCAAGGGAACCAGCCCTATGGCTACACCTTC.

The V gene is TRBV5-8, the J gene TRBJ1-5; D may be TRBD1 (6 bases). The CDR3 sequence is 17 residues long. Germline loops: CDR1 SGHTS, CDR2 YDEGEE. The V end was cut by 3 bases, the J end by 0 bases, with 16 bases between. CDR3 sequence: CASSWGRQSYSNQPQHF. Written as DNA, the CDR3 is TGTGCCAGCAGCTGGGGGCGGCAATCCTATAGCAATCAGCCCCAGCATTTT.

This clonotype was observed a few times. The chain joins TRBV6-5 to TRBJ1-1; D uncertain. Trimming stripped 3 bases from V and 4 bases from J, with 15 bases between. The CDR3 is 15 amino acids. The germline V gene has CDR1 MNHEY and CDR2 SVGAGI. The DNA of the CDR3 is TGTGCCAGCAGTTATTTCTCTCTTTCGGGCACTGAAGCTTTCTTT. Residues: CASSYFSLSGTEAFF.

This clonotype was detected once. The chain is built from TRBV6-2 or TRBV6-3 and TRBJ1-1; D remains unclear. The CDR3 is 14 amino acids. Trimming stripped 7 bases from V and 6 bases from J, with 18 bases between. Germline V gene lookup returns CDR1 MNHEY and CDR2 SVGEGT. The CDR3 nucleotides read TGTGCCAGCACCACGGACTCGGATCGTGCTGAAGCTTTCTTT. Translated, it gives CASTTDSDRAEAFF.